This T cell receptor beta chain stems from a study of tumor and adjacent non-tumor tissue in lung cancer. Study details: On average, productive TCRbeta reads reached some 4.2 million per sample. Findings of the study overall: Tumor TCR diversity, when higher, was linked to shorter survival.

The CDR3 totals 15 residues. With 0 bases clipped from V and 6 bases from J, the junction kept 7 bases outside the gene matches. The germline V gene encodes CDR1 ENHRY and CDR2 SYGVKD. Turning to this clonotype: What it binds is unknown. The final CDR3 position lacks the conserved phenylalanine or tryptophan, pointing to a likely read error.

RNA was extracted from bulk tissue without any cell sorting. A modified ARM-PCR protocol with three rounds of nested PCR amplified TCRbeta. TCRdb re-called the multiplex PCR reads with MiXCR, one entry per CDR3 protein. The sample comprises roughly 120,000 distinct CDR3 sequences, 84% of which are singletons, and more than 20% rests with the top ten. This TCR derives from a man between 65 and 85 years old with non-small cell lung cancer. Sequenced sample: lung tumor tissue. J is TRBJ2-5 and V is TRBV10-3; 7 nucleotides align to TRBD2. The CDR3 reads CAISESTAGPKTQYL. Written as DNA, the CDR3 is TGTGCCATCAGTGAGTCCACAGCGGGACCAAAGACCCAGTACTTA.